These 8 T cell receptor beta chains were all obtained from the same sample, sequenced in a study of identical twins listed by TCRdb under 2016. The receptor library was made with 5' RACE. The sequencer listed for this sample is Illumina HiSeq 2000. TCRdb reprocessing: public reads trimmed at Q25 with fastp, clones called with MiXCR, in-frame beta chains kept. Entries that share a CDR3 protein sequence are merged under the most common genes and DNA. Counted in this sample were hundreds of thousands of distinct CDR3 sequences; 21% of them appeared once. The biggest ten clones account for 4.3% of the sample. A further study also used this sample, focusing on T cells expressing NK-cell markers.

The specimen sequenced was PBMCs. The receptor set was obtained from a woman younger than 30 in good health.

This chain uses TRBV6-1 with TRBJ1-1; a weak D match, TRBD1 (5 bases). V shed 3 bases and J shed 0 bases, with 8 bases lying between them. The CDR3 has 14 residues. The germline gives CDR1 MNHNS, CDR2 SASEGT. CDR3 sequence (DNA): TGTGCCAGCAGTGAGGGGACCGTGAACACTGAAGCTTTCTTT. Translated: CASSEGTVNTEAFF.

V is TRBV18 and J is TRBJ2-1; TRBD2 matches at 10 bases. CDR1 KGHSH and CDR2 LQKENI come from the germline V gene. V dropped 4 bases and J dropped 8; count of bases not matched to a gene: 8. The CDR3 is made up of 15 amino acids. The CDR3: CASSLIGLAGDEQFF. The CDR3 coding sequence is TGTGCCAGCTCACTTATCGGGCTAGCGGGAGATGAGCAGTTCTTC.

This clonotype was picked up many times. The chain carries TRBV12-3 or TRBV12-4 and TRBJ2-5; maybe TRBD2 (5 bases). The CDR3 loop spans 13 amino acids. The V and J ends lost 2 bases and 5 bases respectively, with 9 bases between them. The CDR3 spells CASSLRGWETQYF. DNA for the CDR3: TGTGCCAGCAGTTTACGGGGTTGGGAGACCCAGTACTTC.

The chain joins TRBV4-3 to TRBJ2-1; TRBD2 matches 9 bases. Germline V CDR1 and CDR2: LGHNA, YSLEER. The V and J ends lost 5 bases and 2 bases, in that order; junction bases with no gene match: 7. The CDR3 runs 16 residues. This CDR3 is CASSKLAGPPYNEQFF. DNA for the CDR3: TGCGCCAGCAGCAAACTAGCGGGCCCACCCTACAATGAGCAGTTCTTC.

The rearrangement joins TRBV5-1 to TRBJ2-1; possible D gene TRBD1, 6 bases. Trimming left V 0 bases short and J 2 bases short, with 9 bases between. Germline V gene sequence: CDR1 SGHRS, CDR2 YFSETQ. The CDR3 is 15 residues long. CDR3 in DNA: TGCGCCAGCAGCTTGGTACAGGGAACCTACAATGAGCAGTTCTTC. Amino acids: CASSLVQGTYNEQFF.

This clonotype has a count of ten or more. The chain recombines TRBV18 with TRBJ1-4, with D possibly TRBD1 on 5 matching bases. The V end was cut by 5 bases, the J end by 4 bases, with 11 bases between. CDR1 and CDR2 from the germline V gene are KGHSH and LQKENI. The CDR3 covers 14 residues. The CDR3 bases are TGTGCCAGCTCATACAACAGGCTTAATGAAAAACTGTTTTTT. It specifies CASSYNRLNEKLFF.

V gene TRBV12-3 or TRBV12-4 combines with J gene TRBJ2-3, with D tentatively TRBD1 (6 bases). CDR3 length equals 15 residues. The V end lost 6 bases, the J end lost 2 bases, and 15 bases lay between the germline ends. CDR3: CASSSPGHITDTQYF. CDR3 DNA: TGTGCCAGCAGCTCCCCGGGACACATCACAGATACGCAGTATTTT.

This clonotype was detected only a few times. The chain is built from TRBV20-1 and TRBJ1-2, with D uncertain. V was cut by 3 bases and J by 4 bases, with 9 bases left in between. Looked up from germline, CDR1 is DFQATT and CDR2 is SNEGSKA (reference sequence). The CDR3 length is 12 residues. In DNA form, the CDR3 reads TGCAGTGCTAGGAGTTTACGCTATGGCTACACCTTC. Encoded protein: CSARSLRYGYTF.